This TCR beta chain is drawn from a study of cytotoxic CD8 clonotypes in ibrutinib-treated CLL. Study information: A median around twelve months of treatment, range 6 to 36, preceded the collection of response samples. Samples had a mean of approximately 260,000 productive templates and 85,000 to 100,000 productive rearrangements.

The count of this clone is one. Its specificity is not known. One junction end does not reproduce the germline sequence, and a read error may be involved. Study results and limitations: Few clonotypes were public, and these shrank or held steady under treatment. Clonality climbed at ibrutinib response, then dropped toward baseline at progression.

This CDR3 region has 14 residues. CDR1 is SGHRS, CDR2 YFSETQ, per germline. The repertoire was sequenced with immunoSEQ multiplex PCR; TCRdb's copy has only in-frame clones and lacks some. The table lists about 310,000 clones, approximately 80% of them singletons, with under 8.5% in the top ten. The TCR originated in a human donor with chronic lymphocytic leukemia. The starting material was PBMCs, obtained before ibrutinib treatment. The chain carries TRBV5-1 and TRBJ2-7; 7 bases align to TRBD2. CDR3 DNA sequence: TGCGTCAGCAGCACCGGGACTACCGCCTACGAGCAGTACTTC. Residues: CVSSTGTTAYEQYF.